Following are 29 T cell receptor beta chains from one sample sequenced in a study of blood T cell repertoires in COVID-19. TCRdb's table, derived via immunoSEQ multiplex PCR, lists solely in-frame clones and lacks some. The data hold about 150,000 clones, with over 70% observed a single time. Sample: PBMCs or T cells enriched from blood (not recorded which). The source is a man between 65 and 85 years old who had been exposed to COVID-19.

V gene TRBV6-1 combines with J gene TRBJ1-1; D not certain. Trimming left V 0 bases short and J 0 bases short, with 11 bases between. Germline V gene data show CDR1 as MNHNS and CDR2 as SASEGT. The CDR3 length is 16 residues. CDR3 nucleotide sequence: TGTGCCAGCAGTGAAGCCGGTTCGAACCTGAACACTGAAGCTTTCTTT. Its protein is CASSEAGSNLNTEAFF.

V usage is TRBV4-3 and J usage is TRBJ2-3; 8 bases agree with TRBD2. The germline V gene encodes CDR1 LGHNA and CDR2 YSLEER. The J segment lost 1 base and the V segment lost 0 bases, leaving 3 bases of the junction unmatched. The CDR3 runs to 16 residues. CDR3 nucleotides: TGCGCCAGCAGCCAAGACCGGGAGGGGGGCACAGATACGCAGTATTTT. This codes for CASSQDREGGTDTQYF.

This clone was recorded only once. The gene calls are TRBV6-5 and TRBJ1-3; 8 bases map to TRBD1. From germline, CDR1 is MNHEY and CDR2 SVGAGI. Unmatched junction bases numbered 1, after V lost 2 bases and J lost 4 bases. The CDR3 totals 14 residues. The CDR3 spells CASSYRDRGNTIYF. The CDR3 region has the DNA TGTGCCAGCAGTTACCGGGACAGGGGAAACACCATATATTTT.

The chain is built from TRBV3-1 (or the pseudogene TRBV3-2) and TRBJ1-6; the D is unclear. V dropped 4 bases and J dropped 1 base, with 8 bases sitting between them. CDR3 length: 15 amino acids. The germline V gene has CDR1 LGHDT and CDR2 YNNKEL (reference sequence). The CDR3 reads CASSRGQSYNSPLHF. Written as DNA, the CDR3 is TGTGCCAGCAGCCGCGGGCAGTCCTATAATTCACCCCTCCACTTT.

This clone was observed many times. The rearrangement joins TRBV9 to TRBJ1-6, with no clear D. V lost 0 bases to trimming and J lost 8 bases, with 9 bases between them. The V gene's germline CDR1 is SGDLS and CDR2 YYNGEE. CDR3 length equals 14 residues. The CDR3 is CASSVGGEDSPLHF. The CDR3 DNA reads TGTGCCAGCAGCGTAGGGGGAGAAGATTCACCCCTCCACTTT. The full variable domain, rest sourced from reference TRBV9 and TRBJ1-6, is DSGVTQTPKHLITATGQRVTLRCSPRSGDLSVYWYQQSLDQGLQFLIQYYNGEERAKGNILERFSAQQFPDLHSELNLSSLELGDSALYFCASSVGGEDSPLHFGNGTRLTVT.

The CDR3, as DNA: TGTGCCAGCAGCTTAGAACGAAGCGGTGGGGTCTACGAGCAGTACTTC. Amino acid sequence: CASSLERSGGVYEQYF. The chain couples TRBV7-2 to TRBJ2-7, with D tentatively TRBD2 (5 bases). The CDR3 has 16 amino acids. Germline V gene data show CDR1 as SGHTA and CDR2 as FQGNSA. The V gene lost 1 base and the J gene lost 3 bases, with 16 bases spanning the gap. Full variable domain (rest looked up from reference TRBV7-2 and TRBJ2-7): GAGVSQSPSNKVTEKGKDVELRCDPISGHTALYWYRQSLGQGLEFLIYFQGNSAPDKSGLPSDRFSAERTGGSVSTLTIQRTQQEDSAVYLCASSLERSGGVYEQYFGPGTRLTVT.

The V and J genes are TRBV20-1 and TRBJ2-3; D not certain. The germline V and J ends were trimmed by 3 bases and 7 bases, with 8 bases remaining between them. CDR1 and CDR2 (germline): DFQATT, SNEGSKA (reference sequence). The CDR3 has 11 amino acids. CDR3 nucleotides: TGCAGTGCTAGGACTTCCCATACGCAGTATTTT. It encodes CSARTSHTQYF.

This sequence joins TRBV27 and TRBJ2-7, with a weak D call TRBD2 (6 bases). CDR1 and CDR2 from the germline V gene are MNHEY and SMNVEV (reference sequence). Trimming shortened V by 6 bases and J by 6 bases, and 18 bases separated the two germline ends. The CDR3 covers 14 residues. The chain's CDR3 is CASSPLRGSTEQYF. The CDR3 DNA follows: TGTGCCAGCAGCCCCCTGCGGGGTTCAACCGAGCAGTACTTC.

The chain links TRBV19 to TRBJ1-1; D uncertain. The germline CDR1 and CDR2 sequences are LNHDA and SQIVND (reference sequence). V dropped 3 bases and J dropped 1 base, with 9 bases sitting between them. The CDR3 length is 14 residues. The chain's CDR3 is CASSMPGGNTEAFF. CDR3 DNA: TGTGCCAGTAGTATGCCGGGAGGGAACACTGAAGCTTTCTTT.

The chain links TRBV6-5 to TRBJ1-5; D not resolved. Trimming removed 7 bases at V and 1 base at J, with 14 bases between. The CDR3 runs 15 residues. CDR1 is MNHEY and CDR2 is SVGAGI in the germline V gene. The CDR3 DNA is TGTGCCAGCACCTCAGGAGGGCGCAGCAATCAGCCCCAGCATTTT. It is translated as CASTSGGRSNQPQHF.

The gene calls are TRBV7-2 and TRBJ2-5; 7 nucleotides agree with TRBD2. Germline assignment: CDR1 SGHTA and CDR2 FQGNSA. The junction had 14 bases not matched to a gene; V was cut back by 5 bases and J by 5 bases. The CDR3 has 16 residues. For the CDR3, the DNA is TGTGCCAGCAGCCAATTCCTAGCGGAAGGGGTGGAGACCCAGTACTTC. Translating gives CASSQFLAEGVETQYF.

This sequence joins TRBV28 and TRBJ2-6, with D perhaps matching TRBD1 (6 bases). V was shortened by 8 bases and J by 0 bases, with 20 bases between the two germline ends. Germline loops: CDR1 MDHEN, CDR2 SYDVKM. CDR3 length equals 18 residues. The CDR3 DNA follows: TGTGCCAGCTGGGGTTTTGGACAGACCATCTCTGGGGCCAACGTCCTGACTTTC. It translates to CASWGFGQTISGANVLTF.

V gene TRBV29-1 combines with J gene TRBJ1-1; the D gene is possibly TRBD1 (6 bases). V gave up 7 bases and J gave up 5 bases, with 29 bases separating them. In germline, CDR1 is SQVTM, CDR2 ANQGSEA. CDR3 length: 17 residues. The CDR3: CSATLRAGGALGTEAFF. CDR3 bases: TGCAGCGCCACGCTAAGGGCGGGGGGGGCGCTAGGAACTGAAGCTTTCTTT.

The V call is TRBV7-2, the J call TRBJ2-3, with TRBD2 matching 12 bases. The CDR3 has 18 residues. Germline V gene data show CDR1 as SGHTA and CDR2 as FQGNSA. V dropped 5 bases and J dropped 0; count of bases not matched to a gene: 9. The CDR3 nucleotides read TGTGCCAGCAGCCCACAACTAGCGGGGGGCCTTAGCACAGATACGCAGTATTTT. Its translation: CASSPQLAGGLSTDTQYF.

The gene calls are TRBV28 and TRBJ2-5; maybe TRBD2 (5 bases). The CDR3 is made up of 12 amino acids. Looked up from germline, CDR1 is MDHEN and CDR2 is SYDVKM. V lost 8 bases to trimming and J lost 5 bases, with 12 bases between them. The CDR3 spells CASGGSLETQYF. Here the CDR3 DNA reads TGTGCCAGCGGCGGGTCTCTGGAGACCCAGTACTTC. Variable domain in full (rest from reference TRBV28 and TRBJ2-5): DVKVTQSSRYLVKRTGEKVFLECVQDMDHENMFWYRQDPGLGLRLIYFSYDVKMKEKGDIPEGYSVSREKKERFSLILESASTNQTSMYLCASGGSLETQYFGPGTRLLVL.

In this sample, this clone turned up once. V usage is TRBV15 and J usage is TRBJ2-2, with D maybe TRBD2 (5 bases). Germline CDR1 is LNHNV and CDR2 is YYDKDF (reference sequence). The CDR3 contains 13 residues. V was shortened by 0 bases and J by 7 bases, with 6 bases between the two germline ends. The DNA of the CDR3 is TGTGCCACCAGCAGAGATCGGGGCGGGGAGCTGTTTTTT. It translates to CATSRDRGGELFF.

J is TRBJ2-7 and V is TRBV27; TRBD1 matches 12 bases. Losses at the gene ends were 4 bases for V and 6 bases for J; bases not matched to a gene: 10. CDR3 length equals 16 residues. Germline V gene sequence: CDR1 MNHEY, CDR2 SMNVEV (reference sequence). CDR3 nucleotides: TGTGCCAGCAGTTCCGCCCTCGGGACAGGGGGCGTCGAGCAGTACTTC. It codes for CASSSALGTGGVEQYF.

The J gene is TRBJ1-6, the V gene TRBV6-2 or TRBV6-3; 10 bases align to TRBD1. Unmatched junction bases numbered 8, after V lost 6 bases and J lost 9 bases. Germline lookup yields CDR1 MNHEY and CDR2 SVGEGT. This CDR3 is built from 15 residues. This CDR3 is CASSDQTGGFSPLHF. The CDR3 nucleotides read TGTGCCAGCAGCGATCAGACAGGGGGCTTTTCACCCCTCCACTTT.

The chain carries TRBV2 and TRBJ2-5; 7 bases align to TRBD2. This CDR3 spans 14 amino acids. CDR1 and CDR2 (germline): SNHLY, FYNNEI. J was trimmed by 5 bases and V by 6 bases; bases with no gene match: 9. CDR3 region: CASSGDSGRETQYF. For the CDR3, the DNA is TGTGCCAGCAGCGGTGACTCCGGGAGGGAGACCCAGTACTTC.

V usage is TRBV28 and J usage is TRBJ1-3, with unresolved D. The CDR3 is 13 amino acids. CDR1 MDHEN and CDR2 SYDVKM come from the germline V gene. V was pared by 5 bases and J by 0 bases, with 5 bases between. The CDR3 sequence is CASSSSSGNTIYF. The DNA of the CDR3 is TGTGCCAGCAGTAGCTCCTCTGGAAACACCATATATTTT.

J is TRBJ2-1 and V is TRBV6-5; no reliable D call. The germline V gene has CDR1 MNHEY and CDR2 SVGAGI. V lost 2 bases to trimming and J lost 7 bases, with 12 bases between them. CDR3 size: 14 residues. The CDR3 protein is CASSYLQSSNEQFF. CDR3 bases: TGTGCCAGCAGTTACCTACAGAGCTCGAATGAGCAGTTCTTC.

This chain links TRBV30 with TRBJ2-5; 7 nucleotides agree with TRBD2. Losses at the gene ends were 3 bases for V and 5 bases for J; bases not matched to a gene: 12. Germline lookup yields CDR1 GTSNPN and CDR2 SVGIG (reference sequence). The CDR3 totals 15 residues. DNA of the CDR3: TGTGCCTGGAGCCCCGTGGGGGGGTTTAAGGAGACCCAGTACTTC. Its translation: CAWSPVGGFKETQYF. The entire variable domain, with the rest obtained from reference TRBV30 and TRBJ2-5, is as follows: SQTIHQWPATLVQPVGSPLSLECTVEGTSNPNLYWYRQAAGRGLQLLFYSVGIGQISSEVPQNLSASRPQDRQFILSSKKLLLSDSGFYLCAWSPVGGFKETQYFGPGTRLLVL.

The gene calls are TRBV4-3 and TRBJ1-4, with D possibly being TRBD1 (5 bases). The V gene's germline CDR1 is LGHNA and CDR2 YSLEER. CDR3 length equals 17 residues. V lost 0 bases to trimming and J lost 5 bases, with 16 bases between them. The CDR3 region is CASSQEGWQGWNEKLFF. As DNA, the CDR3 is TGCGCCAGCAGCCAAGAAGGGTGGCAGGGTTGGAATGAAAAACTGTTTTTT.

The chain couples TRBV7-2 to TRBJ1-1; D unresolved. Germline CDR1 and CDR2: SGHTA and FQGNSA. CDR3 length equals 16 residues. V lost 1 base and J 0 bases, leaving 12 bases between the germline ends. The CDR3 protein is CASSLVAPTLNTEAFF. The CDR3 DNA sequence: TGTGCCAGCAGCTTAGTTGCTCCAACTCTGAACACTGAAGCTTTCTTT.

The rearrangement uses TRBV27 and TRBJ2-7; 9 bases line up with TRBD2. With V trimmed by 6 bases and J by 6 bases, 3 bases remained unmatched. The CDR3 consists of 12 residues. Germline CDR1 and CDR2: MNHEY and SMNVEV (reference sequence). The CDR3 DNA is TGTGCCAGCAGGTCTAGCGGGACCGAGCAGTACTTC. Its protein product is CASRSSGTEQYF.

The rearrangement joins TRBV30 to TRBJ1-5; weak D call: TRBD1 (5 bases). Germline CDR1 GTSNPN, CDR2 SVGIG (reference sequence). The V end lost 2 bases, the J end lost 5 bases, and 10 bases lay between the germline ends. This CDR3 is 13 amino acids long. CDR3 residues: CAWSSGGYQPQHF. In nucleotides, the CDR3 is TGTGCCTGGAGTTCGGGGGGTTATCAGCCCCAGCATTTT.

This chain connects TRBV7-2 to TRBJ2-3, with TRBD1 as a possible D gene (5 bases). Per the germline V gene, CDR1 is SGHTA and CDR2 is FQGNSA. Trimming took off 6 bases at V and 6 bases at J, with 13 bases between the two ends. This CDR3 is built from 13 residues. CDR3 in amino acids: CASRDINWDTQYF. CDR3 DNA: TGTGCCAGCAGGGACATCAACTGGGATACGCAGTATTTT.

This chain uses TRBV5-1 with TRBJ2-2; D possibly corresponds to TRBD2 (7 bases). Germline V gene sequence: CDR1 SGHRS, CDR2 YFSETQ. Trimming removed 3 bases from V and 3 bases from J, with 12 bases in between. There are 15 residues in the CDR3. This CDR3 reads CASSSGEGYTGELFF. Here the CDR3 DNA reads TGCGCCAGCAGCTCAGGGGAGGGGTACACCGGGGAGCTGTTTTTT.

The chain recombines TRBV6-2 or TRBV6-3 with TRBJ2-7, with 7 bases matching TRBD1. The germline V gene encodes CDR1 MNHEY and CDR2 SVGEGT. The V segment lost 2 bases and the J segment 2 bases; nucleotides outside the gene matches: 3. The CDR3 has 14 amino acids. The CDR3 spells CASSYQQGTYEQYF. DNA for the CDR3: TGTGCCAGCAGTTACCAACAGGGGACCTACGAGCAGTACTTC.